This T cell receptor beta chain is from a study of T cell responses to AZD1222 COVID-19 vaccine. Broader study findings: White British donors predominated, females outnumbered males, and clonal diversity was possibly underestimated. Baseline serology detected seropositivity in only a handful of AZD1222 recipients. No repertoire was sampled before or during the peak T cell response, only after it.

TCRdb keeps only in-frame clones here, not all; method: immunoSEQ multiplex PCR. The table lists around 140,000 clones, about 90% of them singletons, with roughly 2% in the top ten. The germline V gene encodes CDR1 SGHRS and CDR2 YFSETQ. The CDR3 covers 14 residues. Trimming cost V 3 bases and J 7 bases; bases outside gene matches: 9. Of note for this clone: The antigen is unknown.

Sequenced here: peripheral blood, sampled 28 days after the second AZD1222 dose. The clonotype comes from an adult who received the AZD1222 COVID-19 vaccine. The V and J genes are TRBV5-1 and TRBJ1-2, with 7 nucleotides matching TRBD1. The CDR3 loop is CASSSTGMVSGYTF. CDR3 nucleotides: TGCGCCAGCAGCTCGACAGGGATGGTGTCTGGCTACACCTTC. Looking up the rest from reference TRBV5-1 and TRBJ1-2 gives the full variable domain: KAGVTQTPRYLIKTRGQQVTLSCSPISGHRSVSWYQQTPGQGLQFLFEYFSETQRNKGNFPGRFSGRQFSNSRSEMNVSTLELGDSALYLCASSSTGMVSGYTFGSGTRLTVV.